The rows below give T cell receptor beta chains drawn from one sample of a study of technical replicates of blood from several donors. The protocol was immunoSEQ multiplex PCR, while the TCRdb copy is restricted to in-frame clones and leaves out a portion. The top ten hold 0.3% to 0.5% of the sample, which has roughly 71,000 clones, approximately 96% seen once. Specimen: T cells isolated from PBMCs. These receptors were obtained from a human donor in good health. Each CDR3 is given with its conserved first and last residue. Fields, in order: clone size, D gene, V gene, CDR3 length, J gene, CDR3 protein, CDR3 DNA. D genes are given only for firm matches. Clone size is shown for a subset of rows, as once, few, many or a class of expanded clone.

clone_size: NA; d_call: TRBD2; v_call: TRBV11-3; cdr3_length: 17; j_call: TRBJ2-7; cdr3_aa: CASSLDPGGRAQNEQYF; cdr3_nt: TGTGCCAGCAGCTTAGATCCCGGCGGGAGGGCCCAAAACGAGCAGTACTTC
clone_size: NA; d_call: NA; v_call: TRBV4-1; cdr3_length: 13; j_call: TRBJ2-5; cdr3_aa: CASSQVSQETQYF; cdr3_nt: TGCGCCAGCAGCCAAGTGAGCCAAGAGACCCAGTACTTC
clone_size: NA; d_call: NA; v_call: TRBV2; cdr3_length: 14; j_call: TRBJ1-2; cdr3_aa: CASSDPNWELGYTF; cdr3_nt: TGTGCCAGCAGTGATCCTAACTGGGAGTTGGGCTACACCTTC
clone_size: NA; d_call: TRBD1; v_call: TRBV6-5; cdr3_length: 12; j_call: TRBJ2-7; cdr3_aa: CTSSGGPYEQYF; cdr3_nt: TGTACAAGTTCAGGGGGCCCCTACGAGCAGTACTTC
clone_size: NA; d_call: NA; v_call: TRBV30; cdr3_length: 13; j_call: TRBJ1-2; cdr3_aa: CAWSRTGLYGYTF; cdr3_nt: TGTGCCTGGAGTAGAACAGGGCTATATGGCTACACCTTC
clone_size: NA; d_call: TRBD1; v_call: TRBV7-3; cdr3_length: 15; j_call: TRBJ2-3; cdr3_aa: CASSFIGGSADTQYF; cdr3_nt: TGTGCCAGCAGCTTTATAGGGGGCTCGGCAGATACGCAGTATTTT
clone_size: NA; d_call: NA; v_call: TRBV28; cdr3_length: 18; j_call: TRBJ2-7; cdr3_aa: CASSPRSRGLGTTYEQYF; cdr3_nt: TGTGCCAGCAGTCCCCGCAGCAGGGGCCTCGGGACTACCTACGAGCAGTACTTC
clone_size: NA; d_call: TRBD1; v_call: TRBV18; cdr3_length: 16; j_call: TRBJ2-7; cdr3_aa: CASSPFGGQGLHEQYF; cdr3_nt: TGTGCCAGCTCACCATTTGGGGGACAGGGGCTCCACGAGCAGTACTTC
clone_size: once; d_call: NA; v_call: TRBV15; cdr3_length: 12; j_call: TRBJ2-7; cdr3_aa: CATSRDRYEQYF; cdr3_nt: TGTGCCACCAGCAGAGATCGCTACGAGCAGTACTTC
clone_size: NA; d_call: NA; v_call: TRBV29-1; cdr3_length: 15; j_call: TRBJ2-7; cdr3_aa: CSAYKQGISSYEQYF; cdr3_nt: TGCAGCGCCTATAAACAGGGCATCTCCTCCTACGAGCAGTACTTC
clone_size: NA; d_call: NA; v_call: TRBV7-2; cdr3_length: 16; j_call: TRBJ1-1; cdr3_aa: CASSSKWGRMNTEAFF; cdr3_nt: TGTGCCAGCAGCTCAAAGTGGGGGCGGATGAACACTGAAGCTTTCTTT
clone_size: NA; d_call: NA; v_call: TRBV6-5; cdr3_length: 14; j_call: TRBJ2-5; cdr3_aa: CASKRQGGSETQYF; cdr3_nt: TGTGCCAGCAAAAGACAGGGAGGCAGTGAGACCCAGTACTTC
clone_size: NA; d_call: TRBD2; v_call: TRBV9; cdr3_length: 16; j_call: TRBJ2-1; cdr3_aa: CASSVGGGNPFVEQFF; cdr3_nt: TGTGCCAGCAGCGTAGGCGGGGGGAACCCTTTTGTTGAGCAGTTCTTC
clone_size: NA; d_call: NA; v_call: TRBV7-2; cdr3_length: 11; j_call: TRBJ1-1; cdr3_aa: CASSLVLEAFF; cdr3_nt: TGTGCCAGCAGCTTAGTTCTTGAAGCTTTCTTT
clone_size: NA; d_call: NA; v_call: TRBV5-4; cdr3_length: 14; j_call: TRBJ2-5; cdr3_aa: CASSLDRRQETQYF; cdr3_nt: TGTGCCAGCAGCTTGGACAGACGCCAAGAGACCCAGTACTTC
clone_size: once; d_call: NA; v_call: TRBV5-6; cdr3_length: 14; j_call: TRBJ2-7; cdr3_aa: CASSQVSSSYEQYF; cdr3_nt: TGTGCCAGCAGTCAAGTGTCGAGCTCCTACGAGCAGTACTTC
clone_size: NA; d_call: TRBD1; v_call: TRBV6-6; cdr3_length: 12; j_call: TRBJ1-1; cdr3_aa: CATQGPNTEAFF; cdr3_nt: TGTGCCACACAGGGGCCTAACACTGAAGCTTTCTTT
clone_size: NA; d_call: NA; v_call: TRBV6-1; cdr3_length: 17; j_call: TRBJ1-1; cdr3_aa: CASSEPDFGTVNTEAFF; cdr3_nt: TGTGCCAGCAGTGAACCCGACTTCGGGACTGTGAACACTGAAGCTTTCTTT
clone_size: NA; d_call: TRBD2; v_call: TRBV9; cdr3_length: 17; j_call: TRBJ2-4; cdr3_aa: CASSVDRVAGYKNIQYF; cdr3_nt: TGTGCCAGCAGCGTAGATCGGGTAGCGGGATACAAAAACATTCAGTACTTC
clone_size: NA; d_call: TRBD2; v_call: TRBV5-6; cdr3_length: 15; j_call: TRBJ2-2; cdr3_aa: CASSLPRGGTGELFF; cdr3_nt: TGTGCCAGCAGCTTGCCTCGGGGGGGTACCGGGGAGCTGTTTTTT
clone_size: NA; d_call: TRBD1; v_call: TRBV5-1; cdr3_length: 15; j_call: TRBJ2-7; cdr3_aa: CASSLATGQGYEQYF; cdr3_nt: TGCGCCAGCAGCTTGGCGACAGGACAGGGATACGAGCAGTACTTC
clone_size: once; d_call: NA; v_call: TRBV11-2; cdr3_length: 14; j_call: TRBJ1-4; cdr3_aa: CASSLSLVHEKLFF; cdr3_nt: TGTGCCAGCAGCTTGAGTCTCGTTCATGAAAAACTGTTTTTT
clone_size: once; d_call: TRBD2; v_call: TRBV6-4; cdr3_length: 16; j_call: TRBJ2-1; cdr3_aa: CASSDRGLAGYNEQFF; cdr3_nt: TGTGCCAGCAGTGACAGGGGTCTAGCGGGCTACAATGAGCAGTTCTTC
clone_size: NA; d_call: NA; v_call: TRBV5-1; cdr3_length: 14; j_call: TRBJ2-1; cdr3_aa: CASSLTGSYNEQFF; cdr3_nt: TGCGCCAGCAGCCTAACAGGTTCCTACAATGAGCAGTTCTTC
clone_size: NA; d_call: TRBD2; v_call: TRBV7-2; cdr3_length: 15; j_call: TRBJ2-5; cdr3_aa: CASSPGGIGQETQYF; cdr3_nt: TGTGCCAGCAGCCCGGGGGGTATAGGACAAGAGACCCAGTACTTC
clone_size: NA; d_call: NA; v_call: TRBV19; cdr3_length: 14; j_call: TRBJ1-1; cdr3_aa: CASMDRDLNTEAFF; cdr3_nt: TGTGCCAGTATGGATAGGGACTTGAACACTGAAGCTTTCTTT
clone_size: once; d_call: TRBD2; v_call: TRBV7-2; cdr3_length: 17; j_call: TRBJ2-3; cdr3_aa: CASSLSLAGERADTQYF; cdr3_nt: TGTGCCAGCAGCTTGAGCCTAGCGGGAGAAAGGGCAGATACGCAGTATTTT
clone_size: NA; d_call: TRBD1; v_call: TRBV6-5; cdr3_length: 16; j_call: TRBJ2-5; cdr3_aa: CASSYSWTGGKETQYF; cdr3_nt: TGTGCCAGCAGTTACTCGTGGACAGGGGGCAAAGAGACCCAGTACTTC
clone_size: NA; d_call: NA; v_call: TRBV29-1; cdr3_length: 10; j_call: TRBJ1-1; cdr3_aa: CSTNPNGAFF; cdr3_nt: TGCAGCACTAACCCCAACGGAGCTTTCTTT
clone_size: NA; d_call: TRBD1; v_call: TRBV9; cdr3_length: 15; j_call: TRBJ2-7; cdr3_aa: CASSLRDSDAYEQYF; cdr3_nt: TGTGCCAGCAGCCTCCGGGACAGCGATGCCTACGAGCAGTACTTC
clone_size: NA; d_call: NA; v_call: TRBV14; cdr3_length: 13; j_call: TRBJ2-2; cdr3_aa: CASSSANTGELFF; cdr3_nt: TGTGCCAGCAGCAGCGCGAACACCGGGGAGCTGTTTTTT
clone_size: NA; d_call: NA; v_call: TRBV5-1; cdr3_length: 15; j_call: TRBJ1-5; cdr3_aa: CASSLAGGDGQPQHF; cdr3_nt: TGCGCCAGCAGCTTGGCCGGCGGGGACGGTCAGCCCCAGCATTTT
clone_size: NA; d_call: NA; v_call: TRBV2; cdr3_length: 10; j_call: TRBJ1-4; cdr3_aa: CASSREKLFF; cdr3_nt: TGTGCCAGCAGCAGGGAAAAACTGTTTTTT